The next 20 T cell receptor beta chains were all read from a single sample in a study of human T cells and chemical hapten exposure. TCRdb passed the RACE reads through MiXCR, listing each CDR3 protein once. Among some 96,000 distinct CDR3 sequences listed, around a quarter were seen once. Time point in this sample: patch test 3, about 24 weeks after DPC sensitization. Treatment specified: therapeutic diphenylcyclopropenone sensitization with weekly scalp DPC. The source was whole blood, collected in connection with sensitization to the hapten diphenylcyclopropenone (DPC). These receptors were obtained from a man aged 35 to 55 with alopecia areata. Some clones in this sample may be carry-over from other donors' samples.

This clonotype has only a few counts. This sequence joins TRBV28 and TRBJ2-2; 14 positions agree with TRBD2. Germline V gene sequence: CDR1 MDHEN, CDR2 SYDVKM. V shed 10 bases and J 3 bases; nucleotides not matched to a gene: 7. This CDR3 has 16 residues. The CDR3 sequence is CATNGLAGGHTGELFF. The DNA of the CDR3 is TGTGCCACCAATGGACTAGCGGGAGGCCACACCGGGGAGCTGTTTTTT.

The chain is built from TRBV7-3 and TRBJ2-3; 7 positions agree with TRBD2. Germline CDR1 is SGHTA and CDR2 is FQGTGA. V lost 2 bases to trimming and J lost 1 base; unmatched junction nucleotides: 3. This CDR3 has 15 residues. This CDR3 is CASSLGGSGTDTQYF. The CDR3 coding sequence is TGTGCCAGCAGCTTAGGCGGGAGCGGCACAGATACGCAGTATTTT.

The CDR3 region is CASSVNRDTEAFF. Here the CDR3 DNA reads TGCGCCAGCAGCGTCAACAGGGACACTGAAGCTTTCTTT. This chain joins TRBV5-1 and TRBJ1-1; weak D call: TRBD1 (6 bases). Per germline, CDR1 SGHRS and CDR2 YFSETQ. CDR3 size: 13 residues. Trimming took off 4 bases at V and 3 bases at J, with 10 bases between the two ends.

The gene calls are TRBV20-1 and TRBJ1-3, with unresolved D. This CDR3 is 15 amino acids long. The germline V gene encodes CDR1 DFQATT and CDR2 SNEGSKA (reference sequence). V was cut by 0 bases and J by 0 bases, with 9 bases left in between. Written as DNA, the CDR3 is TGCAGTGCTAGAGATCCACAGCTCTCTGGAAACACCATATATTTT. Its translation is CSARDPQLSGNTIYF.

About this clonotype itself: At one end the junction does not follow the germline gene, possibly because of a read error. The rearrangement joins TRBV27 to TRBJ2-7; 9 bases are a match to TRBD2. This CDR3 is 17 amino acids long. CDR1 is MNHEY, CDR2 SMNVEV, per germline (reference sequence). CDR3 DNA: TGTGCCAGCAGTATCAGATTCGGCGGGAGGGCCTCCCACGAGCAGTACTTC. As protein: CASSIRFGGRASHEQYF.

The chain has TRBV20-1 and TRBJ2-5; 7 bases match TRBD2. This CDR3 contains 14 residues. The trim removed 0 bases at V and 4 bases at J, leaving 5 bases unmatched. Germline V gene lookup returns CDR1 DFQATT and CDR2 SNEGSKA (reference sequence). The chain's CDR3 is CSAREEGRGETQYF. Here the CDR3 DNA reads TGCAGTGCTAGAGAAGAGGGGAGGGGAGAGACCCAGTACTTC.

CDR3 sequence reads: CSARSGQGEGQPQHF. CDR3 DNA sequence: TGCAGTGCTAGATCGGGACAGGGGGAAGGTCAGCCCCAGCATTTT. This chain uses TRBV20-1 with TRBJ1-5, with TRBD1 identical over 11 bases. V trimming: 2 bases; J trimming: 6 bases; junction bases outside the gene matches: 6. Germline loops: CDR1 DFQATT, CDR2 SNEGSKA (reference sequence). CDR3 length: 15 residues.

V gene TRBV6-6 combines with J gene TRBJ2-7; 7 nucleotides match TRBD2. Germline V lookup: CDR1 MNHNY, CDR2 SVGAGI (reference sequence). This CDR3 is 12 amino acids long. V gave up 7 bases and J gave up 7 bases; unmatched junction bases: 7. DNA for the CDR3: TGTGCCAGCAAACAGCGGGAAGGTGAGCAGTACTTC. Protein product: CASKQREGEQYF.

In this sample, this clonotype turned up a few times. The rearrangement uses TRBV12-3 or TRBV12-4 and TRBJ1-2, with TRBD1 matching over 7 bases. The CDR3 has 17 amino acids. V was pared by 0 bases and J by 4 bases, with 11 bases of the junction left unmatched. The CDR3 loop reads CASSLALGQVKFYGYTF. The CDR3 coding sequence is TGTGCCAGCAGTTTAGCGCTAGGACAGGTTAAGTTCTATGGCTACACCTTC.

The chain uses TRBV28 and TRBJ2-1; D unclear. Trimming removed 9 bases from V and 6 bases from J, with 9 bases in between. Per the germline V gene, CDR1 is MDHEN and CDR2 is SYDVKM. CDR3 length: 11 residues. The CDR3 here is CASLTLNEQFF. CDR3 DNA: TGTGCCAGTTTGACCCTCAATGAGCAGTTCTTC.

This clonotype was seen a few times. V usage is TRBV21-1 and J usage is TRBJ2-7; the table calls TRBD1, which could not be checked here. TRBV21-1 represents a pseudogene. The CDR3 is made up of 14 amino acids. CDR3 sequence: CASSKPLYQGLQYF. CDR3 DNA: TGTGCCAGCAGCAAACCATTGTATCAGGGTTTGCAGTACTTC.

The V gene is TRBV6-5, the J gene TRBJ2-1, with 8 bases aligning to TRBD2. V was clipped by 6 bases and J by 7 bases; unmatched bases: 8. Germline V gives CDR1 MNHEY, CDR2 SVGAGI. This CDR3 is 14 amino acids long. The CDR3 sequence: CASRIREGRNEQFF. The CDR3 nucleotides are TGTGCCAGCAGAATCCGGGAGGGCCGAAATGAGCAGTTCTTC.

This clonotype has only a few counts. This CDR3 reads CASSWDPSQETQYF. The DNA for the CDR3 is TGTGCCAGCAGTTGGGACCCATCCCAAGAGACCCAGTACTTC. The V and J genes are TRBV12-3 or TRBV12-4 and TRBJ2-5; D tentatively fits TRBD1 or TRBD2 (5 bases each). The CDR3 length is 14 residues. V dropped 4 bases and J dropped 1 base, with 10 bases sitting between them.

The chain has TRBV28 and TRBJ2-7; 8 bases map to TRBD2. Germline lookup yields CDR1 MDHEN and CDR2 SYDVKM. Trimming cost V 3 bases and J 4 bases; bases outside gene matches: 11. The CDR3 spans 16 residues. For the CDR3, the DNA is TGTGCCAGCAGTTTGGAGGACGCCGGGAGGGAGTACGAGCAGTACTTC. Translated, it gives CASSLEDAGREYEQYF.

This clonotype turned up a few times. The chain recombines TRBV28 with TRBJ2-2, with 14 bases fitting TRBD2. The germline CDR1 and CDR2 sequences are MDHEN and SYDVKM. V lost 11 bases and J lost 4; bases outside the gene matches: 9. The CDR3 consists of 16 residues. DNA of the CDR3: TGTGCCGGTTCGGGACTAGCGGGAGCAACCACCGGGGAGCTGTTTTTT. Protein product: CAGSGLAGATTGELFF.

The chain recombines TRBV6-5 with TRBJ2-1; D not resolved. Germline lookup yields CDR1 MNHEY and CDR2 SVGAGI. V lost 6 bases and J lost 9, with 12 bases in between. This CDR3 spans 12 amino acids. DNA for the CDR3: TGTGCCAGCAGGACCCTTGGAGCTGAGCAGTTCTTC. Encoded protein: CASRTLGAEQFF.

This clonotype was seen a few times. This chain links TRBV6-5 with TRBJ2-3; D gene unclear. The CDR3 contains 13 residues. V lost 5 bases, J lost 2 bases, and 8 bases lay in between. Germline loops: CDR1 MNHEY, CDR2 SVGAGI. CDR3 DNA: TGTGCCAGCAGTCCCCATTCCACAGATACGCAGTATTTT. Translation gives CASSPHSTDTQYF.

This clonotype was observed a handful of times. J is TRBJ1-5 and V is TRBV6-6, with unresolved D. CDR3 length equals 16 residues. Germline CDR1 reads MNHNY; CDR2 reads SVGAGI (reference sequence). With 6 bases removed from V and 2 bases from J, the gap between germline ends came to 17 bases. CDR3: CASSPGSGDGNQPQHF. In nucleotides, the CDR3 is TGTGCCAGCAGCCCCGGATCCGGGGATGGCAATCAGCCCCAGCATTTT.

In this sample, this clonotype turned up many times. The chain uses TRBV28 and TRBJ2-3; D possibly corresponds to TRBD1 (6 bases). This CDR3 contains 14 residues. The V gene lost 4 bases and the J gene lost 4 bases, with 12 bases spanning the gap. The germline V gene has CDR1 MDHEN and CDR2 SYDVKM. Here the CDR3 DNA reads TGTGCCAGCAGTTGGGGACAAACGGCAGATACGCAGTATTTT. This codes for CASSWGQTADTQYF. Full variable domain (rest looked up from reference TRBV28 and TRBJ2-3): DVKVTQSSRYLVKRTGEKVFLECVQDMDHENMFWYRQDPGLGLRLIYFSYDVKMKEKGDIPEGYSVSREKKERFSLILESASTNQTSMYLCASSWGQTADTQYFGPGTRLTVL.

The table lists this clonotype with a few counts. The chain uses TRBV27 and TRBJ1-1; 8 nucleotides match TRBD1. Germline loops: CDR1 MNHEY, CDR2 SMNVEV (reference sequence). V lost 4 bases, J lost 5 bases, and 3 bases stayed unmatched. The CDR3 is 13 amino acids. The DNA for the CDR3 is TGTGCCAGCAGTTCTCGGACAGGGACTGAAGCTTTCTTT. As protein: CASSSRTGTEAFF.